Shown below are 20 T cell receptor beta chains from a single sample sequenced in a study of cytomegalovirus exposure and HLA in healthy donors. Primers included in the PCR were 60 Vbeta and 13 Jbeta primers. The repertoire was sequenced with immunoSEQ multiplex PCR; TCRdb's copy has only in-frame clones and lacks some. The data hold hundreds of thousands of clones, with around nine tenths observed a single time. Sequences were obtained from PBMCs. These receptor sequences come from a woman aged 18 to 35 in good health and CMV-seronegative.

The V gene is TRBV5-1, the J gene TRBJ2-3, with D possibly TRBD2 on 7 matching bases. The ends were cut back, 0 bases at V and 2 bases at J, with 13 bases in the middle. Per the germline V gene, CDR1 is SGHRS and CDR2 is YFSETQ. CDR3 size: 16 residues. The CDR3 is CASSLARGPPTDTQYF. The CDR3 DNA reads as TGCGCCAGCAGCTTGGCGCGGGGGCCCCCCACAGATACGCAGTATTTT.

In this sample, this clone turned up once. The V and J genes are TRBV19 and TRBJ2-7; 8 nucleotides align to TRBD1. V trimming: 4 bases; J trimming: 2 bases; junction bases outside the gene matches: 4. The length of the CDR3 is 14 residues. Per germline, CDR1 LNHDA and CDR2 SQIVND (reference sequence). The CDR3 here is CASSTRQGTYEQYF. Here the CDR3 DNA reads TGTGCCAGTAGTACCCGACAGGGGACCTACGAGCAGTACTTC.

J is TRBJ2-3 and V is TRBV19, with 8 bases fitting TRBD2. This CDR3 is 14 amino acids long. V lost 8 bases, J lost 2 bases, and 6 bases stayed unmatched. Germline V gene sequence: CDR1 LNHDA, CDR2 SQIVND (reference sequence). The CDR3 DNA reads TGTGCCAGTTGGTTAGCGGGACACACAGATACGCAGTATTTT. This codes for CASWLAGHTDTQYF.

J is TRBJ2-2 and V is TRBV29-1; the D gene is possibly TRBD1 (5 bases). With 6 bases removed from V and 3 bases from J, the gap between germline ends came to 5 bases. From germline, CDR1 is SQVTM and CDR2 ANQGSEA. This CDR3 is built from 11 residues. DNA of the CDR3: TGCAGCGTAGGGGACACCGGGGAGCTGTTTTTT. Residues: CSVGDTGELFF.

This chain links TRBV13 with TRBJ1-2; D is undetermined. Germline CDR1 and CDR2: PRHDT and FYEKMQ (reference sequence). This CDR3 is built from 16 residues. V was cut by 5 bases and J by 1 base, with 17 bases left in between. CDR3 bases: TGTGCCAGCAGCCAATCTGGGCAGCTATTTAACTATGGCTACACCTTC. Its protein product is CASSQSGQLFNYGYTF.

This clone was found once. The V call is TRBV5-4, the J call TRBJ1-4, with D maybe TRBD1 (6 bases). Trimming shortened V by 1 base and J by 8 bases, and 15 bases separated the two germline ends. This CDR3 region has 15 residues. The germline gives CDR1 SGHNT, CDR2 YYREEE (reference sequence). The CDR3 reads CASSLWDQGKEKLFF. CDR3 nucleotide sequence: TGTGCCAGCAGCTTGTGGGACCAGGGGAAGGAAAAACTGTTTTTT. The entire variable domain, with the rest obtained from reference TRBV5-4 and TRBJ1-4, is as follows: ETGVTQSPTHLIKTRGQQVTLRCSSQSGHNTVSWYQQALGQGPQFIFQYYREEENGRGNFPPRFSGLQFPNYSSELNVNALELDDSALYLCASSLWDQGKEKLFFGSGTQLSVL.

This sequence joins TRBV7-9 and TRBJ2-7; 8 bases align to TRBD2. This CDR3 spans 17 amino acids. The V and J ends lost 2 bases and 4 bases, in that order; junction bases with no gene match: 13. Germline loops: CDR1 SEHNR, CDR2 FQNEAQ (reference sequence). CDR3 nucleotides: TGTGCCAGCAGCTTACAAACGAGGCGGGAGGTAAGGTACGAGCAGTACTTC. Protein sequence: CASSLQTRREVRYEQYF. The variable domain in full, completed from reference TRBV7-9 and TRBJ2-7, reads DTGVSQNPRHKITKRGQNVTFRCDPISEHNRLYWYRQTLGQGPEFLTYFQNEAQLEKSRLLSDRFSAERPKGSFSTLEIQRTEQGDSAMYLCASSLQTRREVRYEQYFGPGTRLTVT.

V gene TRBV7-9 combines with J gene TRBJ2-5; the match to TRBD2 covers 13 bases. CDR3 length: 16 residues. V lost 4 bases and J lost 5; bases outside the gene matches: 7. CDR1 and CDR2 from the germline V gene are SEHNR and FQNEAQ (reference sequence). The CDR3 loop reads CASSSGLAGVPETQYF. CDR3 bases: TGTGCCAGCAGCTCCGGACTAGCGGGGGTCCCGGAGACCCAGTACTTC.

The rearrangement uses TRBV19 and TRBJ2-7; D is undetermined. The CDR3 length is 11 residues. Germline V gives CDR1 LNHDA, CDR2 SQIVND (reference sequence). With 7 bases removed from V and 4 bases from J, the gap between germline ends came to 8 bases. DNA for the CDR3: TGTGCCAGTATCGGCGGATACGAGCAGTACTTC. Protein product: CASIGGYEQYF.

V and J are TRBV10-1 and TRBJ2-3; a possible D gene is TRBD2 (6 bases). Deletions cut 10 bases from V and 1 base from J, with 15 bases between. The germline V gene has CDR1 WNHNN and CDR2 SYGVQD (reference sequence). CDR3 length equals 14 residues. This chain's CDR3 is CATRTGTGTDTQYF. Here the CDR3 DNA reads TGCGCCACCCGAACCGGGACTGGCACAGATACGCAGTATTTT.

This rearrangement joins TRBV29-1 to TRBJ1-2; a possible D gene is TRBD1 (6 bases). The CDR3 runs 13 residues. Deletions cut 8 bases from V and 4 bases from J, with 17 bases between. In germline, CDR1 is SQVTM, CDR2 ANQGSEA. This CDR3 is CSTGEDSVYGYTF. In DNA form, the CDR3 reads TGCAGCACCGGCGAGGACAGCGTCTATGGCTACACCTTC.

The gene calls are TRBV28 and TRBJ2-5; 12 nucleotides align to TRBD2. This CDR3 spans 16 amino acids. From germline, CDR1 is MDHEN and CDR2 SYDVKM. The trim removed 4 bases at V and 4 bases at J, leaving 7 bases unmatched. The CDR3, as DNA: TGTGCCAGCAGTTCCAACGGACTAGCGGGATCAGAGACCCAGTACTTC. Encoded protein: CASSSNGLAGSETQYF.

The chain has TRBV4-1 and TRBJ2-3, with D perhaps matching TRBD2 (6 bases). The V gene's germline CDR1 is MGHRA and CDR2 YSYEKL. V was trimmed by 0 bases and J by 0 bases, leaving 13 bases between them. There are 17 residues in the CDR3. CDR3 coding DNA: TGCGCCAGCAGCCAAGATCTGGGGACTCATAGCACAGATACGCAGTATTTT. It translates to CASSQDLGTHSTDTQYF.

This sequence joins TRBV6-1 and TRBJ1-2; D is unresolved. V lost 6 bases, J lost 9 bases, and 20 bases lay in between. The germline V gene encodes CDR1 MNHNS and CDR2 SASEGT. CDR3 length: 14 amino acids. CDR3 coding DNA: TGTGCCAGCAGCCCTTACCAAGAAGCCCCCAGCTACACCTTC. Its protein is CASSPYQEAPSYTF.

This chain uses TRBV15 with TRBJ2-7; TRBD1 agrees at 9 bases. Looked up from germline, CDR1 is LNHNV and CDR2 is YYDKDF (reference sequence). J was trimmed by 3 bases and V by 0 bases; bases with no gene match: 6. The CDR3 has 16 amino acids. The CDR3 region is CATSRDLPGQGYEQYF. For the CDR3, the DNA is TGTGCCACCAGCAGAGATCTACCGGGACAGGGCTACGAGCAGTACTTC.

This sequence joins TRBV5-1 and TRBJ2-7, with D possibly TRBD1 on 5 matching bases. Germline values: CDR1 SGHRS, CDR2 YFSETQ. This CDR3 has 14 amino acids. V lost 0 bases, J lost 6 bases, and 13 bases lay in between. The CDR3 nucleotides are TGCGCCAGCAGCTTGGACGGCCAGGGATCCGAGCAGTACTTC. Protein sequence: CASSLDGQGSEQYF.

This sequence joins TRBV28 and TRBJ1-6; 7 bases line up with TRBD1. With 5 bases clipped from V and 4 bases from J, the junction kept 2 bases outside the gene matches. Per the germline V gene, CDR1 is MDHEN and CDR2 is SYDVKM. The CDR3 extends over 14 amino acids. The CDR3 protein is CASSGGQYNSPLHF. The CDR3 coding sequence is TGTGCCAGCAGTGGGGGACAGTATAATTCACCCCTCCACTTT.

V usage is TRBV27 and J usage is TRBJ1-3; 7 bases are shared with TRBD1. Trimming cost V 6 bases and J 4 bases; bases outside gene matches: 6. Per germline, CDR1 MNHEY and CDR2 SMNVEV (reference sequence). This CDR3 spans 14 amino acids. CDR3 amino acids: CASSRGGAGNTIYF. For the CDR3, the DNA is TGTGCCAGCAGCCGAGGGGGCGCAGGAAACACCATATATTTT.

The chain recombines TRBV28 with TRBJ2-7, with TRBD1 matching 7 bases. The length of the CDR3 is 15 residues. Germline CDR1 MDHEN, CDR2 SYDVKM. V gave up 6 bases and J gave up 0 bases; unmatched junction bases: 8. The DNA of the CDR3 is TGTGCCAGCAGGGACCGGGACAGCAACTCCTACGAGCAGTACTTC. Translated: CASRDRDSNSYEQYF.

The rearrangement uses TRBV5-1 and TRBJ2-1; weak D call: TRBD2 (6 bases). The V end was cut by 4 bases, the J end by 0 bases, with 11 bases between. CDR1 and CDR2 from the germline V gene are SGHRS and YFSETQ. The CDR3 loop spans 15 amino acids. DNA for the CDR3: TGCGCCAGCAGCCCTGTAGCGGTCTCCTACAATGAGCAGTTCTTC. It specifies CASSPVAVSYNEQFF.